This TCR beta chain stems from a study of T cells in Graves' hyperthyroidism and ophthalmopathy. Overall study context: Blood from the periphery was taken at initial diagnosis, before any treatment.

Enrolled ophthalmopathy patients presented with a Clinical Activity Score of at least 3, a NOSPECS grade of at least 4, and disease duration under 3 months. The diagnoses drew upon clinical symptoms, serum thyroxine and TRAb, thyroid ultrasound and orbital computed tomography. Trimming cost V 1 base and J 2 bases, with 15 bases left between them. The CDR3 runs to 17 residues. CDR1 is SGHVS, CDR2 FQNEAQ, per germline. RNA transcripts served as the template for amplifying TCR beta CDR3 regions. HTBI primers were the set used in a first-round RT-PCR of the TCR CDR3. MiXCR, applied by TCRdb to the multiplex PCR reads, yields one record per CDR3 protein. The table has approximately 58,000 distinct CDR3 sequences, 40% to 55% seen once.

This sequence originates from a woman aged 25 to 39 with Graves' ophthalmopathy. The chain employs TRBV7-8 and TRBJ1-5; D might be TRBD1 (6 bases). Material: blood. The CDR3 is CASSLVAGVVGNQPQHF. In DNA form, the CDR3 reads TGTGCCAGCAGCTTAGTCGCAGGGGTGGTTGGCAATCAGCCCCAGCATTTT.